This T cell receptor beta chain was profiled in a study of T cell repertoires in cytomegalovirus infection. Background on the study: Public TCR beta signatures indicated both CMV infection and matching HLA type. The study, taken as a whole, reports: It was HLA-C-restricted CMV-specific TCR beta clonotypes that dominated the response ex vivo. Summed frequency of shared TCR beta families picked out CMV carriers who also had the relevant HLA.

TCRdb fed the reads into MiXCR, producing one record per CDR3 protein. The top ten hold roughly 8% of the sample, which has 630,000 or so distinct CDR3 sequences, about 24% seen once. The CDR3 totals 15 residues. V lost 3 bases, J lost 3 bases, and 1 base stayed unmatched. Germline V CDR1 and CDR2: SGDLS, YYNGEE. This clonotype appeared a few times. Its antigen is still unknown. Sequencing used CD8+ T cells from PBMCs. J is TRBJ2-2 and V is TRBV9, with TRBD1 identical over 11 bases. The receptor comes from a human donor in good health (CMV status not recorded). Some clones in this sample may be carry-over from other donors' samples. Written as DNA, the CDR3 is TGTGCCAGCAGCGGGGGACAGGGGGACACCGGGGAGCTGTTTTTT. Its protein is CASSGGQGDTGELFF.